This is a list of T cell receptor beta chains from one sample in a study of long-term antiretroviral therapy in people with HIV. TCRdb's table, derived via immunoSEQ multiplex PCR, lists solely in-frame clones and lacks some. Here the sample spans over 30,000 clones, 75% to 90% being singletons. The sample was unsorted PBMCs, taken 3.1 years after starting antiretroviral therapy. The receptor source for this set is a woman aged 45-65 years with HIV. The CDR3 runs from the conserved cysteine through the conserved F or W. Each record gives: clone size, V gene, J gene, CDR3 protein. Some rows mark clone size as missing; the rest say once, few, many or name a class of expanded clone.

>-|TRBV5-4|TRBJ2-7
CASSAGTTLYEQYF
>-|TRBV19|TRBJ1-4
CASGFGTEGEKLFF
>-|TRBV18|TRBJ1-1
CASSPRTGLSTEAFF
>once|TRBV5-1|TRBJ1-1
CASSLTDGVLEAFF
>-|TRBV19|TRBJ2-7
CASSIQVTYEQYF
>-|TRBV5-1|TRBJ1-1
CASSSDPGQTNTEAFF
>few|TRBV7-6|TRBJ2-7
CASSYREKLEQYF
>-|TRBV7-2|TRBJ1-2
CASSSGLLYYGYTF
>-|TRBV7-3|TRBJ2-3
CASSLGGYTDTQYF
>-|TRBV14|TRBJ1-2
CASSQDYRAYGYTF
>-|TRBV7-8|TRBJ2-2
CASSPRQGGNTGELFF
>-|TRBV18|TRBJ2-5
CASRTSDQETQYF
>-|TRBV4-2|TRBJ2-1
CASSPISGSSYNEQFF
>-|TRBV2|TRBJ2-5
CASSTPGLAGTGTQYF
>-|TRBV19|TRBJ2-1
CASRVAGGPYNEQFF
>-|TRBV6-5|TRBJ1-2
CASSYYQGAWEGYTF
>-|TRBV7-8|TRBJ1-1
CASSSSTGKGGTEAFF
>-|TRBV7-8|TRBJ2-3
CASSPEGADTQYF
>-|TRBV30|TRBJ1-1
CAWNLKSMTEAFF
>-|TRBV6-5|TRBJ2-7
CASRETIYEQYF
>-|TRBV5-1|TRBJ2-7
CASSVWDRGNEQYF
>-|TRBV4-2|TRBJ2-7
CASSQDLGGTTYEQYF
>-|TRBV5-1|TRBJ1-1
CASSLEVRGTEAFF
>-|TRBV6-5|TRBJ2-3
CASSYGAELRADTQYF
>-|TRBV4-2|TRBJ1-5
CASSQMDNPNQPQHF
>-|TRBV25-1|-
CASSEYTGVFSYEQYF
>few|TRBV19|TRBJ1-5
CASIPGISSNQPQHF
>-|TRBV6-4|TRBJ2-3
CASSRLAGSPDTQYF
>-|TRBV4-1|TRBJ2-1
CASRLVPTDNEQFF
>-|TRBV19|TRBJ1-2
CASSIGQLYGYTF
>-|TRBV7-9|TRBJ2-7
CASSLASINYEQYF
>-|TRBV11-3|TRBJ2-1
CASSLGTNNNEQFF
>-|TRBV19|TRBJ1-1
CASSIKREAFF